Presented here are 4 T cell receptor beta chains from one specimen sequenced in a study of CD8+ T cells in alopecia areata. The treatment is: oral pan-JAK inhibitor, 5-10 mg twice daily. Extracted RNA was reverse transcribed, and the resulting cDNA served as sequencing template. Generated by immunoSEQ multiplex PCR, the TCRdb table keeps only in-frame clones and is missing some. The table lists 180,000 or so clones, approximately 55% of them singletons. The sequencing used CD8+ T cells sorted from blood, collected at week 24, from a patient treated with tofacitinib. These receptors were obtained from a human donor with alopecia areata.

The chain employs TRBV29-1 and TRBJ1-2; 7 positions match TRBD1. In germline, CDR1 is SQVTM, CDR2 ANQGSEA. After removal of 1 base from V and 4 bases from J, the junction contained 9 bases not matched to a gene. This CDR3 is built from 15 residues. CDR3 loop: CSVEGSEGQPYGYTF. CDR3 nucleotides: TGCAGCGTTGAAGGATCGGAGGGACAGCCCTATGGCTACACCTTC.

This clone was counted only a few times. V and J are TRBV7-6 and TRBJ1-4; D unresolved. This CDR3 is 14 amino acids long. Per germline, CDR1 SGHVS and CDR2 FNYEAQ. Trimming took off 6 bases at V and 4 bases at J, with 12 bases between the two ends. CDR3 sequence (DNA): TGTGCCAGCAGTGCGGACTACGGTAATGAAAAACTGTTTTTT. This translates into CASSADYGNEKLFF.

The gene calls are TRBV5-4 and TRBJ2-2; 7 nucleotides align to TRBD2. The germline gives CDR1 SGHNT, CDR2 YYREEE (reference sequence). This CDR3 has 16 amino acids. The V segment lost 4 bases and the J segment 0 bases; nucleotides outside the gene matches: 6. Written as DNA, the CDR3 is TGTGCCAGCAGCCCAGTCGCGGGGGCGAACACCGGGGAGCTGTTTTTT. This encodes CASSPVAGANTGELFF.

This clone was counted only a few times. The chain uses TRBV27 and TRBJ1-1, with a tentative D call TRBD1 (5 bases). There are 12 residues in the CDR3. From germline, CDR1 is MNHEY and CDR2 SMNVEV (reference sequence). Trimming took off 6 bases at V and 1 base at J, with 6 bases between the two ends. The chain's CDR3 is CASRGPNTEAFF. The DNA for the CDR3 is TGTGCCAGCAGGGGGCCGAACACTGAAGCTTTCTTT.